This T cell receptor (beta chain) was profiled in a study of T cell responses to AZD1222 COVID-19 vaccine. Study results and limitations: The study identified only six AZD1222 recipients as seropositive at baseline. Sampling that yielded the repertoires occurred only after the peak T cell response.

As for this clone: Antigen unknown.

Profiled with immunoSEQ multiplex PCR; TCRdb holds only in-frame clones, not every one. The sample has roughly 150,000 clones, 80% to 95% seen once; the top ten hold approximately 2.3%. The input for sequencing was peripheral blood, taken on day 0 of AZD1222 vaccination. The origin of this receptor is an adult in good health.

The CDR3 reads CASSYGGSRYEQYF. For the CDR3, the DNA is TGTGCCAGCAGTTACGGCGGGAGTCGGTACGAGCAGTACTTC. V is TRBV6-5 and J is TRBJ2-7; 7 bases are shared with TRBD2. The CDR3 runs to 14 residues. Trimming took 2 bases from V and 4 from J; bases not matched to a gene: 5. Germline CDR1 and CDR2: MNHEY and SVGAGI.